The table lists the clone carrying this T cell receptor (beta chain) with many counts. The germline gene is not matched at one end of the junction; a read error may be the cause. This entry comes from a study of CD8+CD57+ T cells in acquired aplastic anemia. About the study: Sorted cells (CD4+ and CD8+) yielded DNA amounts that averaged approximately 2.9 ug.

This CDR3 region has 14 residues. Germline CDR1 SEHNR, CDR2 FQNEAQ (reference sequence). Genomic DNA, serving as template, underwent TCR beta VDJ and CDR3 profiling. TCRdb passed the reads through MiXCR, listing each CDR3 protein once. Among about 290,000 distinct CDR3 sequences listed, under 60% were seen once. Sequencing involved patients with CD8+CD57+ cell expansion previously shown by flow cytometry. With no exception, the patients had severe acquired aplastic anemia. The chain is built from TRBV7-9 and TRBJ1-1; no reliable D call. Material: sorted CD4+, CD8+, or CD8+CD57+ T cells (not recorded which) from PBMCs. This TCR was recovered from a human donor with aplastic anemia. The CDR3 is CASSLAVLNTEAFF. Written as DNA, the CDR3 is TGTGCCAGCAGCCTAGCCGTACTTAACACTGAAGCTTTCTTT.